A selection of T cell receptor beta chains follows, all from one sample in a study of somatic mutations in cytotoxic T cells in rheumatoid arthritis. TCRdb's table, derived via immunoSEQ multiplex PCR, lists solely in-frame clones and lacks some. The table has around 9,000 clones, about 75% seen once. Sequencing was performed on CD8+ T cells sorted from blood. The source is an adult with rheumatoid arthritis. The CDR3 runs from the conserved cysteine through the conserved F or W. The D gene is left open where the match is weak. A row's size may be missing; if present it is once, few, many or a size class.

clone size: .
J gene: TRBJ2-3
CDR3 length: 14
V gene: TRBV28
D gene: .
CDR3 protein: CASSLVGYTDTQYF
CDR3 DNA: TGTGCCAGCAGTCTGGTGGGGTACACAGATACGCAGTATTTT

clone size: .
J gene: TRBJ2-3
CDR3 length: 12
V gene: TRBV16
D gene: .
CDR3 protein: CASSQYSDTQYF
CDR3 DNA: TGTGCCAGCAGCCAATACTCAGATACGCAGTATTTT

clone size: .
J gene: TRBJ2-5
CDR3 length: 17
V gene: TRBV4-1
D gene: .
CDR3 protein: CASSQGASSQIGGDQYF
CDR3 DNA: TGCGCCAGCAGCCAAGGGGCTAGCTCACAAATAGGGGGGGACCAGTACTTC

clone size: medium-sized
J gene: TRBJ1-1
CDR3 length: 15
V gene: TRBV7-9
D gene: TRBD1
CDR3 protein: CASSGDRGTLPEAFF
CDR3 DNA: TGTGCCAGCAGCGGGGACAGGGGGACTTTACCTGAAGCTTTCTTT

clone size: .
J gene: TRBJ1-6
CDR3 length: 14
V gene: TRBV5-1
D gene: .
CDR3 protein: CASNTGSDNSPLHF
CDR3 DNA: TGCGCCAGCAACACAGGGTCCGATAATTCACCCCTCCACTTT

clone size: .
J gene: TRBJ2-3
CDR3 length: 14
V gene: TRBV10-3
D gene: .
CDR3 protein: CAISGGGDTDTQYF
CDR3 DNA: TGTGCCATCAGTGGGGGCGGGGACACAGATACGCAGTATTTT

clone size: few
J gene: TRBJ1-1
CDR3 length: 14
V gene: TRBV29-1
D gene: TRBD1
CDR3 protein: CSVSVGRGITEAFF
CDR3 DNA: TGCAGCGTGAGTGTGGGCAGGGGGATCACTGAAGCTTTCTTT

clone size: .
J gene: TRBJ2-1
CDR3 length: 15
V gene: TRBV7-9
D gene: .
CDR3 protein: CASSAGTAPYNEQFF
CDR3 DNA: TGTGCCAGCAGTGCCGGGACTGCTCCCTACAATGAGCAGTTCTTC

clone size: .
J gene: TRBJ1-5
CDR3 length: 15
V gene: TRBV4-1
D gene: .
CDR3 protein: CASTPSTYSNQPQHF
CDR3 DNA: TGCGCCAGCACCCCCTCAACCTATAGCAATCAGCCCCAGCATTTT

clone size: .
J gene: TRBJ2-7
CDR3 length: 15
V gene: TRBV7-8
D gene: .
CDR3 protein: CASSPPRDPTYEQYF
CDR3 DNA: TGTGCCAGCAGCCCCCCCAGGGATCCTACCTACGAGCAGTACTTC

clone size: .
J gene: TRBJ2-7
CDR3 length: 15
V gene: TRBV4-3
D gene: .
CDR3 protein: CASSQRGGAAYEQYF
CDR3 DNA: TGCGCCAGCAGCCAACGAGGGGGGGCTGCCTACGAGCAGTACTTC

clone size: .
J gene: TRBJ2-5
CDR3 length: 14
V gene: TRBV28
D gene: TRBD1
CDR3 protein: CASSYWGQEFAQYF
CDR3 DNA: TGTGCCAGCAGTTACTGGGGACAGGAATTTGCCCAGTACTTC

clone size: .
J gene: TRBJ2-7
CDR3 length: 15
V gene: TRBV6-5
D gene: .
CDR3 protein: CASSFRDTHSYEQYF
CDR3 DNA: TGTGCCAGCAGCTTCCGGGACACCCACTCCTACGAGCAGTACTTC

clone size: .
J gene: TRBJ2-5
CDR3 length: 15
V gene: TRBV28
D gene: .
CDR3 protein: CASSFYGQSEETQYF
CDR3 DNA: TGTGCCAGCAGTTTTTATGGGCAGTCGGAAGAGACCCAGTACTTC

clone size: .
J gene: TRBJ2-3
CDR3 length: 13
V gene: TRBV27
D gene: .
CDR3 protein: CASSLADTDTQYF
CDR3 DNA: TGTGCCAGCAGTTTAGCGGACACGGATACGCAGTATTTT

clone size: .
J gene: TRBJ1-6
CDR3 length: 13
V gene: TRBV6-5
D gene: .
CDR3 protein: CASSYRAYSPLHF
CDR3 DNA: TGTGCCAGCAGTTACCGTGCCTATTCACCCCTCCACTTT

clone size: once
J gene: TRBJ1-1
CDR3 length: 16
V gene: TRBV6-5
D gene: .
CDR3 protein: CASSYTGQPMNTEAFF
CDR3 DNA: TGTGCCAGCAGTTATACAGGGCAGCCGATGAACACTGAAGCTTTCTTT

clone size: .
J gene: TRBJ2-7
CDR3 length: 15
V gene: TRBV28
D gene: .
CDR3 protein: CASSFTRFLSYEQYF
CDR3 DNA: TGTGCCAGCAGTTTTACTAGATTCCTCTCCTACGAGCAGTACTTC

clone size: .
J gene: TRBJ2-7
CDR3 length: 15
V gene: TRBV27
D gene: TRBD1
CDR3 protein: CASSLTGGGPYEQYF
CDR3 DNA: TGTGCCAGCAGTTTGACAGGGGGCGGTCCCTACGAGCAGTACTTC

clone size: few
J gene: TRBJ2-7
CDR3 length: 16
V gene: TRBV27
D gene: .
CDR3 protein: CASTFGGRALRGEQYF
CDR3 DNA: TGTGCCAGCACCTTCGGCGGGAGAGCCCTCAGGGGCGAGCAGTACTTC

clone size: .
J gene: TRBJ2-7
CDR3 length: 14
V gene: TRBV4-3
D gene: .
CDR3 protein: CASSQDFVSYEQYF
CDR3 DNA: TGCGCCAGCAGCCAAGATTTCGTCTCCTACGAGCAGTACTTC

clone size: .
J gene: TRBJ2-7
CDR3 length: 16
V gene: TRBV7-6
D gene: TRBD1
CDR3 protein: CASSSPGQGATYEQYF
CDR3 DNA: TGTGCCAGCAGCTCCCCGGGACAGGGGGCAACCTACGAGCAGTACTTC

clone size: .
J gene: TRBJ2-7
CDR3 length: 15
V gene: TRBV11-2
D gene: .
CDR3 protein: CASSLVYRSMGEQYF
CDR3 DNA: TGTGCCAGCAGCTTAGTCTATCGTAGTATGGGAGAGCAGTACTTC

clone size: .
J gene: TRBJ2-6
CDR3 length: 16
V gene: TRBV6-6
D gene: .
CDR3 protein: CASLGDRLPGANVLTF
CDR3 DNA: TGTGCCAGCTTGGGGGACCGCCTCCCTGGGGCCAACGTCCTGACTTTC

clone size: .
J gene: TRBJ1-4
CDR3 length: 15
V gene: TRBV12-2
D gene: .
CDR3 protein: CASRLMGTVNEKLFF
CDR3 DNA: TGTGCAAGTCGCCTAATGGGGACAGTTAATGAAAAACTGTTTTTT

clone size: .
J gene: TRBJ1-5
CDR3 length: 15
V gene: TRBV19
D gene: .
CDR3 protein: CASSLRQEPNQPQHF
CDR3 DNA: TGTGCCAGTAGTTTGAGACAGGAGCCCAATCAGCCCCAGCATTTT

clone size: .
J gene: TRBJ2-2
CDR3 length: 15
V gene: TRBV5-6
D gene: TRBD2
CDR3 protein: CASSLGGGNTGELFF
CDR3 DNA: TGTGCCAGCAGCTTGGGGGGGGGAAACACCGGGGAGCTGTTTTTT

clone size: .
J gene: TRBJ1-2
CDR3 length: 15
V gene: TRBV6-5
D gene: TRBD1
CDR3 protein: CASSYGFGTDYGYTF
CDR3 DNA: TGTGCCAGCAGTTACGGTTTTGGGACAGACTATGGCTACACCTTC

clone size: .
J gene: TRBJ2-3
CDR3 length: 17
V gene: TRBV5-1
D gene: TRBD1
CDR3 protein: CASSRTPLQGAADTQYF
CDR3 DNA: TGCGCCAGCAGCCGAACACCGTTACAGGGGGCGGCAGATACGCAGTATTTT

clone size: .
J gene: TRBJ2-5
CDR3 length: 13
V gene: TRBV7-6
D gene: .
CDR3 protein: CASSLQAWETQYF
CDR3 DNA: TGTGCCAGCAGCTTACAGGCTTGGGAGACCCAGTACTTC

clone size: .
J gene: TRBJ1-5
CDR3 length: 15
V gene: TRBV28
D gene: .
CDR3 protein: CASSSYTGGKQPQHF
CDR3 DNA: TGTGCCAGCAGTTCGTACACTGGGGGAAAACAGCCCCAGCATTTT

clone size: .
J gene: TRBJ2-1
CDR3 length: 14
V gene: TRBV9
D gene: TRBD2
CDR3 protein: CASSLSGGANEQFF
CDR3 DNA: TGTGCCAGCAGCCTTAGCGGGGGGGCCAATGAGCAGTTCTTC

clone size: .
J gene: TRBJ1-2
CDR3 length: 14
V gene: TRBV7-9
D gene: .
CDR3 protein: CASSLVAFDYGYTF
CDR3 DNA: TGTGCCAGCAGCTTAGTGGCTTTTGACTATGGCTACACCTTC